This T cell receptor (beta chain) is drawn from a study of shared clonotypes between healthy human individuals. General study points: A few donors held about 5% of naive CD4 clonotypes in common. Rarefaction indicated that sorted-subset sequencing remained incomplete although depth was large.

At deep level, the assay was performed. Assay: immunoSEQ multiplex PCR; the TCRdb copy retains only in-frame clones and omits some. The data show more than 2 million clones, approximately 94% seen once. This CDR3 is 15 amino acids long. V lost 5 bases and J lost 3; bases outside the gene matches: 7. The V gene's germline CDR1 is SNHLY and CDR2 FYNNEI. With regard to this clone: As yet, its antigen is unknown.

The sequencing input was naive CD4+ T cells sorted from blood. Subset given: CD45RA+ positively selected. The chain links TRBV2 to TRBJ2-7, with TRBD2 matching 10 bases. This receptor was identified in a young man in good health. The CDR3 nucleotides read TGTGCCAGCAGTATTTCACTAGCGGGGAACTACGAGCAGTACTTC. Its translation is CASSISLAGNYEQYF.